This note documents a single T cell receptor beta chain sequence. This clone appeared a few times. Its binding antigen is unknown. Per-base quality was not reported, and no clone a single base away is much larger than it. These data are taken from a study of CD8+ T cells in alopecia areata (dated 2018 in TCRdb). About the full investigation: The treated patients took part in an open-label pilot trial in which moderate-to-severe alopecia areata was treated with oral tofacitinib at 5 to 10 mg twice daily. immunoSEQ multiplex PCR using 35 Vbeta forward primers and 13 Jbeta reverse primers was used to amplify TCRbeta CDR3 regions. Tofacitinib was administered for 6 to 18 months, and 6 months of follow-up off drug were then conducted to assess delayed response and recurrence. Scalp tissue and sorted CD4+ and CD8+ peripheral blood T cells from patchy and totalis/universalis alopecia areata patients and from healthy controls were covered by human TCRbeta sequencing. Biopsies were taken from tofacitinib-treated patients at baseline and again at 4 and 24 weeks into treatment, and several of those patients also had a later scalp biopsy. In both human patients and the C3H/HeJ mouse model, the study applied high-throughput TCRbeta sequencing to look at T cell clonal expansion in alopecia areata. The RNA source kit depended on sample type: the PAXgene miRNA kit for fixed scalp, the miRNeasy kit for PBMCs, and the RNeasy kit for mouse skin. Disease severity in treated patients was measured with the SALT score, which quantifies the percentage of affected scalp surface area. Clonality in the scalp was compared among normal scalp (n=4), patchy alopecia areata scalp (n=8), and alopecia totalis/universalis scalp (n=8). Points the paper makes about the study in general: Compared with normal scalp, lesional scalp, particularly in alopecia totalis/universalis, had higher clonality and more expanded CD8+ clones, which suggests antigenic drive. TCR sequences shared between patients were less clear than in mice, possibly partly because of HLA diversity in the patient population. Unlike mouse skin, where gammadelta T cells dominate, normal human skin contains resident alphabeta T cells that get sequenced too, which complicates analysis of the scalp TCR repertoire. During tofacitinib treatment, many expanded lesional clones remained in scalp and blood, and this persistence may partly explain relapse after treatment is stopped. Tofacitinib significantly lowered scalp clonality and the number of expanded CD8+ clones among the top 100 scalp clones. Because the treated cohort was small and had just a single nonresponder, larger studies are needed to establish links between baseline CD8+ expansion and response.

The V end gives up 3 bases and the J end 4 bases, leaving 10 bases in the junction not matched to a gene. The CDR3 sequence holds 17 residues, the cysteine and phenylalanine included. The read is trimmed to its CDR3 DNA, 51 bases read in frame from base 1. The germline V gene yields KGHSH for CDR1 and LQKENI for CDR2. Read against the paper, the sample's time point label means: 24 weeks on oral tofacitinib. Read against the paper, the sample's treatment or condition label means: oral pan-JAK inhibitor, 5-10 mg twice daily. From alopecia areata patients, peripheral blood was collected along with lesional scalp punch biopsies. PBMCs were separated by density centrifugation and stained for CD3, CD4 and CD8, after which CD4+ and CD8+ T cells were sorted on a FACSAria. Receptors were amplified or captured by the immunoSEQ multiplex PCR assay. RNA was extracted from all samples and reverse transcribed into cDNA, which served as template for TCR sequencing. First-strand cDNA was synthesized using SuperScript III with a 2:1 mix of oligo-dT and random hexamers. A synthetic immune receptor repertoire was used to gauge amplification bias, and whatever bias remained was removed computationally. The authors processed their data as follows. Raw reads were preprocessed to remove errors, and CDR3 was defined by IMGT conventions from the conserved cysteine to phenylalanine. Clonality was computed as 1 minus the Shannon entropy, with the entropy normalized by log2 of the number of productive unique TCRs. Scalp TCRbeta sequences were cross-referenced with sorted blood CD4 and CD8 repertoires so that the CD4 or CD8 identity of scalp clones could be inferred. The source is immuneACCESS, and TCRdb retained only in-frame sequences with V and J called. Part of the clones is not carried over; for the studies checked, unresolved V genes explain less than half of this, and the remainder is unexplained. That table supplies the V and J calls and clone size; D and trimming were determined from the DNA. This sample gives some 180,000 clones in total; roughly 50% of them show up just once. The top ten hold 10% to 13% of the sample.

The TCR sequence derives from a human donor with alopecia areata. Recombination connected TRBV18 to TRBJ2-2, with 8 bases matching TRBD1. Sequencing was performed on CD8+ T cells sorted from blood, taken at week 24, from a patient treated with tofacitinib. The CDR3 protein is CASSPSPGQDSTGELFF. At the DNA level, the sequence is TGTGCCAGCTCACCGTCCCCGGGACAGGATAGCACCGGGGAGCTGTTTTTT.